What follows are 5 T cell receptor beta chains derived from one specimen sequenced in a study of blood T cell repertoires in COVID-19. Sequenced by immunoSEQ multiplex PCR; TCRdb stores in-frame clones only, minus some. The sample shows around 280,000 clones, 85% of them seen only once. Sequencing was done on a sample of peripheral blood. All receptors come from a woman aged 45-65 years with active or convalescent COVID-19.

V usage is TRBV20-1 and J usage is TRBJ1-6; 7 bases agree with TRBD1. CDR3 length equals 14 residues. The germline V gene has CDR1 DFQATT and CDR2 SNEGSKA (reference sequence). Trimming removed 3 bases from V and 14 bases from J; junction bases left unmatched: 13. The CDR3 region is CSASPRDRTGALHF. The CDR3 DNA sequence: TGCAGTGCTAGTCCCCGGGACAGAACAGGGGCCCTCCACTTT.

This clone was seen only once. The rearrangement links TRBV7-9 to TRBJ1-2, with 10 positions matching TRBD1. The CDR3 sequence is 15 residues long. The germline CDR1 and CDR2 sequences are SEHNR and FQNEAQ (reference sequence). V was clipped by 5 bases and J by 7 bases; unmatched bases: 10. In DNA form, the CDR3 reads TGTGCCAGCAGCCAGCTTGGGGACAGGGGAAGTGGCTACACCTTC. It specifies CASSQLGDRGSGYTF.

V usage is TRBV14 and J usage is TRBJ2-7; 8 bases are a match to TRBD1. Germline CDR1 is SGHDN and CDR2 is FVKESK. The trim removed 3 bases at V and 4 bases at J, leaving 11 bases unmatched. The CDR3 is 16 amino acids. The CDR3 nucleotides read TGTGCCAGCAGCCACCTATTCAGGGGGCGAGGGTACGAGCAGTACTTC. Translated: CASSHLFRGRGYEQYF.

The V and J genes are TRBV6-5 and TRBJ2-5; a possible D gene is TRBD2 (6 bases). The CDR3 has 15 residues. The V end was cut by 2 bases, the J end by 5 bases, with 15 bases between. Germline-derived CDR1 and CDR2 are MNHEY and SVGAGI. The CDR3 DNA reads TGTGCCAGCAGTTACGCAACCGGGACTCAGGAGACCCAGTACTTC. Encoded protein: CASSYATGTQETQYF.

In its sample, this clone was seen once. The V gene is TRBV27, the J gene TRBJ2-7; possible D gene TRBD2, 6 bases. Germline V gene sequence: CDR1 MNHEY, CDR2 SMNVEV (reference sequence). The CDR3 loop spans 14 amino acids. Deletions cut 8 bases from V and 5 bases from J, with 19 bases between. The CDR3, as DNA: TGTGCCAGCCAGACGCTTGGTGGAGGGAACGAGCAGTACTTC. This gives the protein CASQTLGGGNEQYF.